This TCR beta chain derives from a study of T cell changes during pregnancy in multiple sclerosis. This clone was seen a single time. The repertoire was sequenced with immunoSEQ multiplex PCR; TCRdb's copy has only in-frame clones and lacks some. This sample has about 44,000 clones, with about nine tenths found just once. This TCR came from a female donor with multiple sclerosis, enrolled in a pregnancy study. This specimen consisted of CD4+ T cells from peripheral blood mononuclear cells, obtained after pregnancy.

CDR3 region: CASSLLGGSDYEQYF. The CDR3 DNA reads as TGTGCCAGCAGCTTATTAGGCGGGAGTGACTACGAGCAGTACTTC. The rearrangement uses TRBV7-3 and TRBJ2-7; TRBD2 agrees at 7 bases. Germline CDR1 and CDR2: SGHTA and FQGTGA. This CDR3 comprises 15 residues. V lost 2 bases and J lost 3; bases outside the gene matches: 7.